The following is a T cell receptor beta chain sequence with its context. What it binds is not known. This sample is part of a study of T cells expressing NK-cell markers. Study information: The authors sequenced eight donors, of whom seven were HCMV-seropositive and one was seronegative. Findings and caveats of the study: The study found dominant NKG2C+ clonotypes at roughly 1.0-7.0% of CD8+ T cells in roughly six donors.

For each CDR3 protein, TCRdb gives one entry from its re-call of the 5' RACE reads, without DNA. This sample's table has over 350,000 distinct CDR3 sequences. This TCR was recovered from a woman aged 45-65 years in good health. Material for sequencing was blood T cells: a sorted CD56 or NKG2C T cell subset, CD4+ or CD8+ T cells, or bulk PBMC T cells (not recorded which).

CDR3 protein: CASSLRTSGSTDTQYF. The chain carries TRBV5-1 and TRBJ2-3; TCRdb proposes TRBD2, but this gene call is untestable without DNA. Germline V gene data show CDR1 as SGHRS and CDR2 as YFSETQ. This CDR3 has 16 amino acids.